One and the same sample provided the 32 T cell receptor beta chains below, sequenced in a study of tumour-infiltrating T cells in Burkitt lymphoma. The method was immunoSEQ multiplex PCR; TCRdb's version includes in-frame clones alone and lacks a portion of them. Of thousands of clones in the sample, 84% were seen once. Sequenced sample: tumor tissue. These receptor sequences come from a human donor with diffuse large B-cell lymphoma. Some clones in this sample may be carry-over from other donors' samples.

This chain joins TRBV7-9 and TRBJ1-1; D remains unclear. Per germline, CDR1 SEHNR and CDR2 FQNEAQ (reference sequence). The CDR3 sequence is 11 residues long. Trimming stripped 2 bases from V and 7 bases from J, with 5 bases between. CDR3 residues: CASSLTREAFF. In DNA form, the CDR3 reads TGTGCCAGCAGCTTAACGCGTGAAGCTTTCTTT.

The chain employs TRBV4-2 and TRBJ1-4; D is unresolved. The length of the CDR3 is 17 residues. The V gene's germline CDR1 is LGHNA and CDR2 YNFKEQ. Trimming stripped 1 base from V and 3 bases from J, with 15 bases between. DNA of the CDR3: TGTGCCAGCAGCCAAGTATGGCCCTTAATGCCTAATGAAAAACTGTTTTTT. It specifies CASSQVWPLMPNEKLFF.

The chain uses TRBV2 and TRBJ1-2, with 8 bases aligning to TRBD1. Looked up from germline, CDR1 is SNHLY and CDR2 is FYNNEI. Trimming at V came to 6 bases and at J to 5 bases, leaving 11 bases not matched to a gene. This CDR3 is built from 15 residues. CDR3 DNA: TGTGCCAGCAGGGAACGGACAGGGTTGAGTTATGGCTACACCTTC. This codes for CASRERTGLSYGYTF.

CDR3 protein: CASSLEGPTPRGGYTF. In nucleotides, the CDR3 is TGCGCCAGCAGCTTGGAGGGTCCCACACCCCGGGGTGGCTACACCTTC. The V call is TRBV5-1, the J call TRBJ1-2; no firm D call. This CDR3 has 16 residues. V lost 0 bases, J lost 7 bases, and 19 bases lay in between. Germline CDR1 and CDR2: SGHRS and YFSETQ.

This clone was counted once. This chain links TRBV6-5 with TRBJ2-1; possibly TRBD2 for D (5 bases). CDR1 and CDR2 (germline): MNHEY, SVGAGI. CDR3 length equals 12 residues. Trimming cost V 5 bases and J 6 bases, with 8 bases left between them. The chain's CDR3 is CASSLATNEQFF. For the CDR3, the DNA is TGTGCCAGCAGTCTAGCAACCAATGAGCAGTTCTTC.

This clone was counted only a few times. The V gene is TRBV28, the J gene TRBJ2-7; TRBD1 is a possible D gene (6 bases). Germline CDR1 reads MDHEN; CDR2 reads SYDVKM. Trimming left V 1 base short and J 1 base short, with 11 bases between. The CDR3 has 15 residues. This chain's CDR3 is CASSLYRAGSYEQYF. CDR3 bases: TGTGCCAGCAGTTTATACAGGGCCGGGTCCTACGAGCAGTACTTC.

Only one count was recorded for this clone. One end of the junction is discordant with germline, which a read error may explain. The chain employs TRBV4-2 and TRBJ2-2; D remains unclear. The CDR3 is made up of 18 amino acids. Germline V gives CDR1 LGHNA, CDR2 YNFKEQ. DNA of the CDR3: TGTGCCAGCGGCCAAGGTCGACCGGCCAGTTTGAACACCGGGGAGCTGTTTTTT. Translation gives CASGQGRPASLNTGELFF.

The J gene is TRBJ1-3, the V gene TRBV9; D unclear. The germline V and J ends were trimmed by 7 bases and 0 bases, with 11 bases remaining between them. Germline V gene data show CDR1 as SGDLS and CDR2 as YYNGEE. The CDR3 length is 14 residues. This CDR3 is CASARLDSGNTIYF. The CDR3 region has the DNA TGTGCCAGCGCCCGACTGGACTCTGGAAACACCATATATTTT.

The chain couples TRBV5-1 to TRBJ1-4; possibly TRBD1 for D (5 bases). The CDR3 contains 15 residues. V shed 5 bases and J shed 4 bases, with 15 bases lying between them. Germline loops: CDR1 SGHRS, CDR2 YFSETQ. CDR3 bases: TGCGCCAGCAGTCGACAGACAGACTTTAATGAAAAACTGTTTTTT. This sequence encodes CASSRQTDFNEKLFF. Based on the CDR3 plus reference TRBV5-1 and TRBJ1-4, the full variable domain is KAGVTQTPRYLIKTRGQQVTLSCSPISGHRSVSWYQQTPGQGLQFLFEYFSETQRNKGNFPGRFSGRQFSNSRSEMNVSTLELGDSALYLCASSRQTDFNEKLFFGSGTQLSVL.

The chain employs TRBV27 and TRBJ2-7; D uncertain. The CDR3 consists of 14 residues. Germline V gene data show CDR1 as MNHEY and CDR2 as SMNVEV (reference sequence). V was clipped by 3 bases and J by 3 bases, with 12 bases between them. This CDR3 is CASSFSQANYEQYF. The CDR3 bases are TGTGCCAGCAGTTTCTCCCAAGCCAACTACGAGCAGTACTTC.

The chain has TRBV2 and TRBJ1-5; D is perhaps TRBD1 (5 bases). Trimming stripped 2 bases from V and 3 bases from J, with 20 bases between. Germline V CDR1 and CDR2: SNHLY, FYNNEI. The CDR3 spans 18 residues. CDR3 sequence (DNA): TGTGCCAGCAGTGAACATAGTATGATTAAGGGGACCAATCAGCCCCAGCATTTT. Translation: CASSEHSMIKGTNQPQHF.

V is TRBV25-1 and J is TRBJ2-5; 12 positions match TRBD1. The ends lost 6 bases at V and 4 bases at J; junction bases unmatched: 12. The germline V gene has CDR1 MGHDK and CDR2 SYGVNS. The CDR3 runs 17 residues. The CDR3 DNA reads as TGTGCCAGCAGCGTAACGGGACAGGGGGCAGGGGGAGAGACCCAGTACTTC. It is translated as CASSVTGQGAGGETQYF. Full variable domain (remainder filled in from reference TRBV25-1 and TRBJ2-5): EADIYQTPRYLVIGTGKKITLECSQTMGHDKMYWYQQDPGMELHLIHYSYGVNSTEKGDLSSESTVSRIRTEHFPLTLESARPSHTSQYLCASSVTGQGAGGETQYFGPGTRLLVL.

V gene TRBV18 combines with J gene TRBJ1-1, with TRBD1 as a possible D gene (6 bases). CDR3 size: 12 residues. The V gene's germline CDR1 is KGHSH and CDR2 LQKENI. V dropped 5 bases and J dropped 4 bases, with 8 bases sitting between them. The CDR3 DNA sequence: TGTGCCAGCTCAACAGGGCCCACTGAAGCTTTCTTT. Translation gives CASSTGPTEAFF.

Here the CDR3 reads CASSGDTAREQYF. In DNA form, the CDR3 reads TGTGCCAGCAGTGGGGACACTGCTCGGGAGCAGTACTTC. The chain is built from TRBV6-5 and TRBJ2-7, with D possibly matching TRBD1 (6 bases). The CDR3 is 13 residues long. V was pared by 5 bases and J by 7 bases, with 15 bases between. Germline V gene data show CDR1 as MNHEY and CDR2 as SVGAGI.

The CDR3 region has the DNA TGTGCCAGCAGCTTAGCTCCGGGGGGGCAGGGAGATACGCAGTATTTT. Translation gives CASSLAPGGQGDTQYF. The V and J genes are TRBV7-8 and TRBJ2-3, with TRBD2 matching over 8 bases. The CDR3 covers 16 residues. Unmatched junction bases numbered 7, after V lost 0 bases and J lost 5 bases. Germline V CDR1 and CDR2: SGHVS, FQNEAQ.

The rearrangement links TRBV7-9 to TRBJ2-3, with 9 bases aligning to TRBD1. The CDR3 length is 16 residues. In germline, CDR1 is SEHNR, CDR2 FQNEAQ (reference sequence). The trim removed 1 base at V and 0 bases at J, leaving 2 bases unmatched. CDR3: CASSLGTGASTDTQYF. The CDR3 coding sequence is TGTGCCAGCAGCTTAGGGACAGGGGCTAGCACAGATACGCAGTATTTT.

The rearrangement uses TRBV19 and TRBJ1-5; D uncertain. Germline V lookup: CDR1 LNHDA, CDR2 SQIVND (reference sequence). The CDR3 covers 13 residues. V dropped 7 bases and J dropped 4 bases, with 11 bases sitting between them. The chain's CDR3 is CASTLNLNQPQHF. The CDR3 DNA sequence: TGTGCCAGTACTTTAAATCTAAATCAGCCCCAGCATTTT.

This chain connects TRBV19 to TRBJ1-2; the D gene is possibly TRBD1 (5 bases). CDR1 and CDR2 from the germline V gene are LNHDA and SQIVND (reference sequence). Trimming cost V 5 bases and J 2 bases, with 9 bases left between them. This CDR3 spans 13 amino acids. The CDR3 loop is CASSPRTNYGYTF. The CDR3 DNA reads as TGTGCCAGTAGTCCCCGGACAAACTATGGCTACACCTTC.

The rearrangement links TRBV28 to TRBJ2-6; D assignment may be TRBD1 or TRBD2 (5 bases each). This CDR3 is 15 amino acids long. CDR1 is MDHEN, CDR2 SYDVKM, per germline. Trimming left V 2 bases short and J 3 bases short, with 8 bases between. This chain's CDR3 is CASSLGGVGANVLTF. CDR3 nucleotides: TGTGCCAGCAGTTTAGGGGGAGTTGGGGCCAACGTCCTGACTTTC.

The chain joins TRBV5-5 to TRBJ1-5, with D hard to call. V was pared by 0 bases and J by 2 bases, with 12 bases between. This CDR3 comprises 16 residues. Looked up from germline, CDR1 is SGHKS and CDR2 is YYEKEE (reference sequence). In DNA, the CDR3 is TGTGCCAGCAGCTTGGACGGGCCCCGTGGCAATCAGCCCCAGCATTTT. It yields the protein CASSLDGPRGNQPQHF.

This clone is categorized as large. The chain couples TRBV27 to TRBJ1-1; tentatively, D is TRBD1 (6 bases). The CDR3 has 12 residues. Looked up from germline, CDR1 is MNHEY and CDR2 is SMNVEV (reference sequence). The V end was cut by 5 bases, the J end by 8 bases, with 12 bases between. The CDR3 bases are TGTGCCAGCAGTCCCCCGGGGGCCGAAGCTTTCTTT. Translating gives CASSPPGAEAFF.

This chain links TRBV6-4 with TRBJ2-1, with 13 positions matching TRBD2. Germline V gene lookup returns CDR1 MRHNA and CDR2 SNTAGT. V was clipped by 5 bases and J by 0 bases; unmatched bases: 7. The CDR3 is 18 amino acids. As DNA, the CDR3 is TGTGCCAGCAGTCCCGGGACTAGCGGGGCTAGCTCCTACAATGAGCAGTTCTTC. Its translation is CASSPGTSGASSYNEQFF.

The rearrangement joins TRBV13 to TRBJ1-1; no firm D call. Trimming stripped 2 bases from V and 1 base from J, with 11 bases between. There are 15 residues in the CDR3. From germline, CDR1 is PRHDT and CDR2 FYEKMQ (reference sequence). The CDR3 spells CASSLSRAGNTEAFF. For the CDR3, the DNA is TGTGCCAGCAGCTTATCAAGGGCGGGGAACACTGAAGCTTTCTTT.

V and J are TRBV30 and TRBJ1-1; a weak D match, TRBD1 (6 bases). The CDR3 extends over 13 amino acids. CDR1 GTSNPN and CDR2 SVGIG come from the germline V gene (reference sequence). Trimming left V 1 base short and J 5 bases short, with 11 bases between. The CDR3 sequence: CAWSGIQGTEAFF. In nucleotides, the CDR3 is TGTGCCTGGAGTGGAATACAGGGAACTGAAGCTTTCTTT.

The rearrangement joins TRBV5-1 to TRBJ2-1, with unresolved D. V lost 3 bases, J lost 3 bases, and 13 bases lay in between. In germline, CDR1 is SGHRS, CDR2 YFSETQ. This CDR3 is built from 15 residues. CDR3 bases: TGCGCCAGCAGCTCCGAAGAACGATACTACAATGAGCAGTTCTTC. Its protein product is CASSSEERYYNEQFF.

The CDR3 DNA reads as TGTGCCAGCAGCCAGGGGGGGGCCAAAGCTTTCTTT. Residues: CASSQGGAKAFF. The chain carries TRBV7-9 and TRBJ1-1; 7 bases map to TRBD1. The germline V gene encodes CDR1 SEHNR and CDR2 FQNEAQ (reference sequence). This CDR3 has 12 residues. Trimming removed 5 bases from V and 9 bases from J; junction bases left unmatched: 6.

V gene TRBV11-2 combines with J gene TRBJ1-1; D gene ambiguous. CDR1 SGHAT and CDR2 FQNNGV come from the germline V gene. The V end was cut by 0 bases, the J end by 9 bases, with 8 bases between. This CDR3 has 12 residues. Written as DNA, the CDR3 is TGTGCCAGCAGCTTAGATAGGAACAAAGCTTTCTTT. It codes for CASSLDRNKAFF.

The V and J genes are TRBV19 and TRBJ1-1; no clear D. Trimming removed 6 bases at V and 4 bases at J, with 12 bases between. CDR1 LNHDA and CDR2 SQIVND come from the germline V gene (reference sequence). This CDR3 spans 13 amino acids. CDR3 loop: CASRPPGSTEAFF. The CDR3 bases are TGTGCCAGTAGACCTCCCGGGTCCACTGAAGCTTTCTTT.

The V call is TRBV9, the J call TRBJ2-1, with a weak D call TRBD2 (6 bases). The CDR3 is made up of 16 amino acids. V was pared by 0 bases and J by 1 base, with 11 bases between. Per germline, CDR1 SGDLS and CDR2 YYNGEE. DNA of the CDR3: TGTGCCAGCAGCGTAGTCGGGGGATCATCCTACAATGAGCAGTTCTTC. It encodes CASSVVGGSSYNEQFF.

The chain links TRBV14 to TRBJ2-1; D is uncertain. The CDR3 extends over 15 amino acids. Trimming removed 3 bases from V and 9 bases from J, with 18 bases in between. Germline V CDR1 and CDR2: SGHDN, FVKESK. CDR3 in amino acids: CASSQYSAMGGEQFF. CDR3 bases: TGTGCCAGCAGCCAGTATTCTGCGATGGGCGGTGAGCAGTTCTTC.

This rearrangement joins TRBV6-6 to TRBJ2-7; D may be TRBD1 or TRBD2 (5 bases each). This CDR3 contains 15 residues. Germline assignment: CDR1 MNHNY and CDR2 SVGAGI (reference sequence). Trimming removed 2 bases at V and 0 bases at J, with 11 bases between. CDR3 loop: CASSYLGGSSYEQYF. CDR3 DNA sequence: TGTGCCAGCAGTTACCTTGGGGGAAGCTCCTACGAGCAGTACTTC.

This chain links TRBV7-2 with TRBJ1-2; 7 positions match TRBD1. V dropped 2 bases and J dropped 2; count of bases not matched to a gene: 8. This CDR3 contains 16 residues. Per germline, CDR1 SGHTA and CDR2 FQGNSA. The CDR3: CASSLRVDRANYGYTF. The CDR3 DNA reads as TGTGCCAGCAGCTTACGCGTCGACAGGGCCAACTATGGCTACACCTTC.